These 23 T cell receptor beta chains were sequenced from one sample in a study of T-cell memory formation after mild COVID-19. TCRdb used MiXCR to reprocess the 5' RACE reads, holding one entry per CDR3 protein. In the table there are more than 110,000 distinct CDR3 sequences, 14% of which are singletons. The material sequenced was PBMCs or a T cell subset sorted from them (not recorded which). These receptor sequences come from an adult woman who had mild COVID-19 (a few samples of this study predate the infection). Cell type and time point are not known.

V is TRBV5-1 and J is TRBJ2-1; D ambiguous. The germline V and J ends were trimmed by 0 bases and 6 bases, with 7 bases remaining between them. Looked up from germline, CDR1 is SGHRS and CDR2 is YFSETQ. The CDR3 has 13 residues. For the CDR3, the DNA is TGCGCCAGCAGCTTGGATTGGAGCAATGAGCAGTTCTTC. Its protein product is CASSLDWSNEQFF. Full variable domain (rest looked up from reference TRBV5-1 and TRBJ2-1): KAGVTQTPRYLIKTRGQQVTLSCSPISGHRSVSWYQQTPGQGLQFLFEYFSETQRNKGNFPGRFSGRQFSNSRSEMNVSTLELGDSALYLCASSLDWSNEQFFGPGTRLTVL.

CDR3 nucleotide sequence: TGTGCCACCAGCAGAGATTACAGCTACAATGAGCAGTTCTTC. Its translation is CATSRDYSYNEQFF. The genes are TRBV15 and TRBJ2-1; D call uncertain. Trimming removed 0 bases from V and 3 bases from J, with 6 bases in between. CDR3 length: 14 amino acids. The V gene's germline CDR1 is LNHNV and CDR2 YYDKDF (reference sequence).

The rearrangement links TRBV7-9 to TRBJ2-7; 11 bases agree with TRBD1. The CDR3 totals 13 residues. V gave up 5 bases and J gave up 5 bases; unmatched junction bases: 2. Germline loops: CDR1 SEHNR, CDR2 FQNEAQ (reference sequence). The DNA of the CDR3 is TGTGCCAGCAGCCGGACAGGGGGCGACGAGCAGTACTTC. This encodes CASSRTGGDEQYF.

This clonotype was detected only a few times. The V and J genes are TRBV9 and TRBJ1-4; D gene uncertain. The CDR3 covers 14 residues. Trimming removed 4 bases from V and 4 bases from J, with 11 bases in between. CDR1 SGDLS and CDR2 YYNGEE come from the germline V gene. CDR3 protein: CASSKTGVNEKLFF. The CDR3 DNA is TGTGCCAGCAGCAAAACTGGGGTTAATGAAAAACTGTTTTTT. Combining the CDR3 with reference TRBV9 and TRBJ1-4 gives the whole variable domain DSGVTQTPKHLITATGQRVTLRCSPRSGDLSVYWYQQSLDQGLQFLIQYYNGEERAKGNILERFSAQQFPDLHSELNLSSLELGDSALYFCASSKTGVNEKLFFGSGTQLSVL.

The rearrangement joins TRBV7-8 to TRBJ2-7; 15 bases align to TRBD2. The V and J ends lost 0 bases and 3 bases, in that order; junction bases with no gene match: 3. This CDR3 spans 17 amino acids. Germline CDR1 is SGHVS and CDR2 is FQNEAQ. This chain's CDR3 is CASSLAGTSGRSYEQYF. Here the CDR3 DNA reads TGTGCCAGCAGCTTAGCCGGGACTAGCGGGAGGAGCTACGAGCAGTACTTC.

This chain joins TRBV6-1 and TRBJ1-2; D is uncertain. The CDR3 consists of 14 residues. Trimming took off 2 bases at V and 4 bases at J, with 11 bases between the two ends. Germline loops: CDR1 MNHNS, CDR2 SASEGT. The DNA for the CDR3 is TGTGCCAGCAGTGAATCTTCTGGGGTCTATGGCTACACCTTC. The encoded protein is CASSESSGVYGYTF.

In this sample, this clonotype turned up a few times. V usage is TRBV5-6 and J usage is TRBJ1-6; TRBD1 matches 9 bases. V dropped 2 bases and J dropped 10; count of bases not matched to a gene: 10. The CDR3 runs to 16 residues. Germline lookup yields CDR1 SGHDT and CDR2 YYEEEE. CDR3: CASSLLTGGAGSPLHF. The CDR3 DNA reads TGTGCCAGCAGCTTACTTACAGGGGGCGCCGGGTCACCCCTCCACTTT.

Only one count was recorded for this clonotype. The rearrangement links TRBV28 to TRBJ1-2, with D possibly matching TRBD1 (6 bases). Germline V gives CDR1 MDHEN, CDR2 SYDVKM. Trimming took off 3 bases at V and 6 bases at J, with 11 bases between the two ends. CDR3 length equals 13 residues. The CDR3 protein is CASSFGGGNGYTF. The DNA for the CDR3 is TGTGCCAGCAGTTTTGGAGGGGGGAATGGCTACACCTTC.

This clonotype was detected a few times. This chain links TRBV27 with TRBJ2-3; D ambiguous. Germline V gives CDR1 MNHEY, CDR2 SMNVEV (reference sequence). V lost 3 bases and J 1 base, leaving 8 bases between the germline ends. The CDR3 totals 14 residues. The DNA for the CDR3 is TGTGCCAGCAGTTTTTCAGTTGGCACAGATACGCAGTATTTT. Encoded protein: CASSFSVGTDTQYF.

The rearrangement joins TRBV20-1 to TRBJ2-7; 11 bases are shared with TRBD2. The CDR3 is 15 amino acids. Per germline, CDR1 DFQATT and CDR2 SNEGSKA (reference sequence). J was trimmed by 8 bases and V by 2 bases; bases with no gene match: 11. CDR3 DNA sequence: TGCAGTGCTAGACAAACTAGCGGGAGAATGGCCAAGCAGTACTTC. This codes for CSARQTSGRMAKQYF.

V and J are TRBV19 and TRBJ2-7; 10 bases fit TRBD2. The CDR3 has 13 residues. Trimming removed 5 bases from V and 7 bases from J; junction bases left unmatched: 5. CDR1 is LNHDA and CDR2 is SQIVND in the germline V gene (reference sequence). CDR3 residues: CASSQLAGNEQYF. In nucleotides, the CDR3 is TGTGCCAGTAGTCAACTAGCGGGAAATGAGCAGTACTTC.

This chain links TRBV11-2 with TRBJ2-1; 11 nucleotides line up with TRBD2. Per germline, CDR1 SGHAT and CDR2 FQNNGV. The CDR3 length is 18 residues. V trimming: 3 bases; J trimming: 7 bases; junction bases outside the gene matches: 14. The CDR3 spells CASSFSPSTSGVLNEQFF. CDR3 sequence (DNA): TGTGCCAGCAGCTTCTCGCCCTCGACTAGCGGGGTTTTAAATGAGCAGTTCTTC.

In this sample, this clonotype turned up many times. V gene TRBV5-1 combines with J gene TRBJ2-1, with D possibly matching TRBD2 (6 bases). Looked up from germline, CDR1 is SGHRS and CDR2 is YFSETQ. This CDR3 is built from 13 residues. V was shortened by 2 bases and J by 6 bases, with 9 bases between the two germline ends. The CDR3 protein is CASSFPGVNEQFF. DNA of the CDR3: TGCGCCAGCAGCTTTCCGGGAGTCAATGAGCAGTTCTTC.

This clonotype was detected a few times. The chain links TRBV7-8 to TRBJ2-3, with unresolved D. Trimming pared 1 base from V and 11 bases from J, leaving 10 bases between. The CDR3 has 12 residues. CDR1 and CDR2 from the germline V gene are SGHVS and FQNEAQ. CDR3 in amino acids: CASSLGSKGQYF. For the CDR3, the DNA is TGTGCCAGCAGCTTAGGGTCCAAGGGGCAGTATTTT.

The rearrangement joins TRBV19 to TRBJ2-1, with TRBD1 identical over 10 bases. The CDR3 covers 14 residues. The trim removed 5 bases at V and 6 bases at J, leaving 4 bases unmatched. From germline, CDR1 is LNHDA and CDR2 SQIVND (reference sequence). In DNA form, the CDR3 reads TGTGCCAGTAGTCCGTGGGACAGGGGCAATGAGCAGTTCTTC. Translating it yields CASSPWDRGNEQFF. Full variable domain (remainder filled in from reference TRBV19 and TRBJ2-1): DGGITQSPKYLFRKEGQNVTLSCEQNLNHDAMYWYRQDPGQGLRLIYYSQIVNDFQKGDIAEGYSVSREKKESFPLTVTSAQKNPTAFYLCASSPWDRGNEQFFGPGTRLTVL.

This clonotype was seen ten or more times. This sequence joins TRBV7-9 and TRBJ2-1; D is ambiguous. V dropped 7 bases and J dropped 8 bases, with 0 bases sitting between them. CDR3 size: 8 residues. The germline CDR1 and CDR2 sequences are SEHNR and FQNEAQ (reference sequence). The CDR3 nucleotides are TGTGCCAGCAATGAGCAGTTCTTC. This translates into CASNEQFF.

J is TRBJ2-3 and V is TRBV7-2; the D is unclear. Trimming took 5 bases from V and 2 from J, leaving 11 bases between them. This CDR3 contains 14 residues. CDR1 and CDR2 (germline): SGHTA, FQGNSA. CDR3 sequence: CASSPRRTTDTQYF. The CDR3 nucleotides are TGTGCCAGCAGCCCGCGCCGTACCACAGATACGCAGTATTTT.

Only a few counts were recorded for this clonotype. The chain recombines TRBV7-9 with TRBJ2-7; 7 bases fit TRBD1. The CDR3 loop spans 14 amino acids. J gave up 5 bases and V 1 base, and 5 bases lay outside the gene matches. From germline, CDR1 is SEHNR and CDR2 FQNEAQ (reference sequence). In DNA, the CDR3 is TGTGCCAGCAGCTTAGGACAGGGAAGCCACGAGCAGTACTTC. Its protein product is CASSLGQGSHEQYF.

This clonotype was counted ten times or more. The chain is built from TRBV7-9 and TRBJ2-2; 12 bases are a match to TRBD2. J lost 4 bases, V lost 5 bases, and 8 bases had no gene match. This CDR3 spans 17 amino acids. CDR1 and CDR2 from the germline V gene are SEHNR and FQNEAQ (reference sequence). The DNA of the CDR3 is TGTGCCAGCAGCCAGACTAGCGGGAGTCGGCCCACCGGGGAGCTGTTTTTT. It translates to CASSQTSGSRPTGELFF.

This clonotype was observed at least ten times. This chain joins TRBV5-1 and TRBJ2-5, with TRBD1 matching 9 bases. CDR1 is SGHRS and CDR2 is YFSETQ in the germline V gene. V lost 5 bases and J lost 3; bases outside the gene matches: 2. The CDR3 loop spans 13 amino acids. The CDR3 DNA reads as TGCGCCAGCAGGGGGACAGGGAAAGAGACCCAGTACTTC. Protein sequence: CASRGTGKETQYF.

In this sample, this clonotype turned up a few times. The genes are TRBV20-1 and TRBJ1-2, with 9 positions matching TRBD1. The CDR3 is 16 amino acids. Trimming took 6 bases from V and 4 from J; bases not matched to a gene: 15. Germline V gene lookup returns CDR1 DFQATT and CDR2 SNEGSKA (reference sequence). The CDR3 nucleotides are TGCAGTGCCTCCTCAGTCGGGACAGGGAACCTCTATGGCTACACCTTC. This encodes CSASSVGTGNLYGYTF.

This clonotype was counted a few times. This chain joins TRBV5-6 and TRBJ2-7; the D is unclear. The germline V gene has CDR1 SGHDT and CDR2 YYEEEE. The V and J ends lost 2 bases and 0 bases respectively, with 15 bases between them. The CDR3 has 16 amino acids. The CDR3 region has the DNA TGTGCCAGCAGCTTCTTTGTCCCCACTGGCTCCTACGAGCAGTACTTC. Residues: CASSFFVPTGSYEQYF.

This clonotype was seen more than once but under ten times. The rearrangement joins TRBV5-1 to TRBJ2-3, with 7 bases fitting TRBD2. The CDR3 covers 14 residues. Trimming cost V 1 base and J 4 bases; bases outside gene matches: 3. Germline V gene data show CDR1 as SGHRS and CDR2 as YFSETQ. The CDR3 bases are TGCGCCAGCAGCTTGTGGCTAGCGGCAGATACGCAGTATTTT. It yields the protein CASSLWLAADTQYF. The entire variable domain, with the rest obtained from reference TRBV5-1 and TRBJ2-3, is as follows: KAGVTQTPRYLIKTRGQQVTLSCSPISGHRSVSWYQQTPGQGLQFLFEYFSETQRNKGNFPGRFSGRQFSNSRSEMNVSTLELGDSALYLCASSLWLAADTQYFGPGTRLTVL.